The 28 T cell receptor beta chains below were found in one sample sequenced in a study of blood T cell repertoires in COVID-19. The data were produced by immunoSEQ multiplex PCR, yet TCRdb's version contains in-frame clones alone and is incomplete. The sample consists of approximately 210,000 clones, more than 70% of them appearing once. Source material: PBMCs or T cells enriched from blood (not recorded which). All receptors come from a young man with acute COVID-19.

The CDR3 nucleotides are TGTGCCAGCAGCGTAGTGGGAGGGAAAATGAACACTGAAGCTTTCTTT. Protein sequence: CASSVVGGKMNTEAFF. The V and J genes are TRBV9 and TRBJ1-1; D gene uncertain. Germline V gives CDR1 SGDLS, CDR2 YYNGEE. The V and J ends lost 0 bases and 0 bases respectively, with 12 bases between them. The CDR3 covers 16 residues.

The chain is built from TRBV12-3 or TRBV12-4 and TRBJ1-2; D remains unclear. This CDR3 is built from 13 residues. The V gene lost 1 base and the J gene lost 5 bases, with 8 bases spanning the gap. The chain's CDR3 is CASSLGPAYGYTF. In nucleotides, the CDR3 is TGTGCCAGCAGTTTAGGGCCAGCGTATGGCTACACCTTC.

CDR3 amino acids: CASSPLVGGSYGYTF. The CDR3 DNA reads TGTGCCAGCAGCCCCCTGGTCGGGGGGAGTTATGGCTACACCTTC. The chain links TRBV3-1 (or the pseudogene TRBV3-2) to TRBJ1-2; D is perhaps TRBD1 (5 bases). V lost 4 bases and J 5 bases, leaving 17 bases between the germline ends. Germline CDR1 and CDR2: LGHDT and YNNKEL (reference sequence). The CDR3 extends over 15 amino acids.

This sequence joins TRBV6-5 and TRBJ1-6; the match to TRBD1 covers 8 bases. V lost 6 bases to trimming and J lost 6 bases; unmatched junction nucleotides: 1. Germline CDR1 reads MNHEY; CDR2 reads SVGAGI. The CDR3 runs to 13 residues. CDR3 loop: CASRTGANSPLHF. The CDR3 nucleotides read TGTGCCAGCAGGACAGGGGCTAATTCACCCCTCCACTTT.

A few counts support this clone. This sequence joins TRBV27 and TRBJ1-2; 7 bases fit TRBD1. CDR1 and CDR2 (germline): MNHEY, SMNVEV (reference sequence). The CDR3 contains 14 residues. V was pared by 8 bases and J by 5 bases, with 11 bases of the junction left unmatched. This CDR3 is CASRRQGETYGYTF. DNA of the CDR3: TGTGCCAGCCGACGACAGGGTGAGACTTATGGCTACACCTTC.

V gene TRBV7-2 combines with J gene TRBJ2-3; maybe TRBD2 (7 bases). V was shortened by 2 bases and J by 5 bases, with 20 bases between the two germline ends. CDR1 SGHTA and CDR2 FQGNSA come from the germline V gene. The CDR3 is 17 residues long. The CDR3 loop is CASSLPMRGGAGDTQYF. CDR3 nucleotides: TGTGCCAGCAGCTTACCCATGCGTGGGGGGGCGGGAGATACGCAGTATTTT.

This chain connects TRBV28 to TRBJ2-3; 10 bases map to TRBD2. Germline values: CDR1 MDHEN, CDR2 SYDVKM. This CDR3 comprises 19 residues. V was clipped by 2 bases and J by 4 bases; unmatched bases: 15. CDR3 sequence reads: CASSLIALAGAEVPDTQYF. The CDR3 DNA is TGTGCCAGCAGTTTAATTGCGCTAGCGGGGGCCGAAGTACCAGATACGCAGTATTTT. Combining the CDR3 with reference TRBV28 and TRBJ2-3 gives the whole variable domain DVKVTQSSRYLVKRTGEKVFLECVQDMDHENMFWYRQDPGLGLRLIYFSYDVKMKEKGDIPEGYSVSREKKERFSLILESASTNQTSMYLCASSLIALAGAEVPDTQYFGPGTRLTVL.

This clone appeared a few times. The chain carries TRBV5-1 and TRBJ2-3; 16 bases align to TRBD2. This CDR3 spans 21 amino acids. The V and J ends lost 0 bases and 5 bases, in that order; junction bases with no gene match: 15. Per germline, CDR1 SGHRS and CDR2 YFSETQ. This chain's CDR3 is CASSLGAAPGLAGGLGDTQYF. Here the CDR3 DNA reads TGCGCCAGCAGCTTGGGGGCGGCCCCGGGACTAGCGGGGGGGCTTGGAGATACGCAGTATTTT. The variable domain in full, with the rest retrieved from reference TRBV5-1 and TRBJ2-3, is KAGVTQTPRYLIKTRGQQVTLSCSPISGHRSVSWYQQTPGQGLQFLFEYFSETQRNKGNFPGRFSGRQFSNSRSEMNVSTLELGDSALYLCASSLGAAPGLAGGLGDTQYFGPGTRLTVL.

The chain's CDR3 is CASSLRGANYGYTF. In DNA, the CDR3 is TGCGCCAGCAGCTTGCGTGGAGCCAACTATGGCTACACCTTC. J is TRBJ1-2 and V is TRBV5-1; D remains unclear. The V gene lost 1 base and the J gene lost 2 bases, with 9 bases spanning the gap. Per the germline V gene, CDR1 is SGHRS and CDR2 is YFSETQ. The CDR3 spans 14 residues.

The chain carries TRBV5-1 and TRBJ1-6, with 8 bases that match TRBD1. The V and J ends lost 5 bases and 7 bases, in that order; junction bases with no gene match: 5. Germline values: CDR1 SGHRS, CDR2 YFSETQ. This CDR3 has 14 amino acids. This chain's CDR3 is CASRFDRGNSPLHF. The CDR3 coding sequence is TGCGCCAGCAGGTTTGACAGGGGCAATTCACCCCTCCACTTT.

This clone was observed many times. The chain uses TRBV2 and TRBJ1-1; the D is unclear. The length of the CDR3 is 13 residues. The V gene lost 3 bases and the J gene lost 5 bases, with 10 bases spanning the gap. Germline assignment: CDR1 SNHLY and CDR2 FYNNEI. The CDR3 loop is CASSERARTEAFF. CDR3 nucleotides: TGTGCCAGCAGTGAGCGGGCCAGGACTGAAGCTTTCTTT.

The chain couples TRBV2 to TRBJ1-1; D is uncertain. The V end was cut by 2 bases, the J end by 1 base, with 8 bases between. There are 14 residues in the CDR3. Germline V lookup: CDR1 SNHLY, CDR2 FYNNEI. The CDR3 spells CASSEMLRNTEAFF. CDR3 nucleotide sequence: TGTGCCAGCAGTGAAATGTTGAGGAACACTGAAGCTTTCTTT.

The rearrangement joins TRBV5-1 to TRBJ2-7; 7 bases align to TRBD1. After removal of 4 bases from V and 5 bases from J, the junction contained 9 bases not matched to a gene. This CDR3 comprises 14 residues. CDR1 and CDR2 from the germline V gene are SGHRS and YFSETQ. The DNA for the CDR3 is TGCGCCAGCAGCCCGGGACAGTTTCCCAACGAGCAGTACTTC. This encodes CASSPGQFPNEQYF. Drawing the rest from reference TRBV5-1 and TRBJ2-7, the complete variable domain is KAGVTQTPRYLIKTRGQQVTLSCSPISGHRSVSWYQQTPGQGLQFLFEYFSETQRNKGNFPGRFSGRQFSNSRSEMNVSTLELGDSALYLCASSPGQFPNEQYFGPGTRLTVT.

The rearrangement joins TRBV29-1 to TRBJ1-3; D gene unclear. V was clipped by 6 bases and J by 1 base, with 16 bases between them. Looked up from germline, CDR1 is SQVTM and CDR2 is ANQGSEA. CDR3 size: 15 residues. The CDR3 DNA is TGCAGCGTCCTGGACTCAAGCCAGTCTGGAAACACCATATATTTT. Its protein is CSVLDSSQSGNTIYF.

The rearrangement joins TRBV6-1 to TRBJ1-2; possible D gene TRBD1, 6 bases. The CDR3 totals 16 residues. Germline assignment: CDR1 MNHNS and CDR2 SASEGT. Trimming took 5 bases from V and 2 from J, leaving 18 bases between them. CDR3 DNA: TGTGCCAGCAGTCAAGAGAGTCAGGGGATAAACTATGGCTACACCTTC. Translation gives CASSQESQGINYGYTF.

The genes are TRBV5-4 and TRBJ2-3, with 12 bases aligning to TRBD2. The J segment lost 4 bases and the V segment lost 4 bases, leaving 7 bases of the junction unmatched. The CDR3 length is 16 residues. CDR1 is SGHNT, CDR2 YYREEE, per germline (reference sequence). The DNA for the CDR3 is TGTGCCAGCAGCCCCTCTAGCGGGGGGGATCCAGATACGCAGTATTTT. Translating it yields CASSPSSGGDPDTQYF.

The chain carries TRBV18 and TRBJ2-7; TRBD1 agrees at 7 bases. V shed 2 bases, J shed 4 bases, and the junction held 8 bases outside the gene matches. Germline CDR1 is KGHSH and CDR2 is LQKENI. The CDR3 sequence is 15 residues long. CDR3 region: CASSPSQGVSYEQYF. DNA for the CDR3: TGTGCCAGCTCACCAAGCCAGGGGGTGTCTTACGAGCAGTACTTC.

The rearrangement uses TRBV19 and TRBJ1-1; D perhaps matches TRBD1 (6 bases). Germline V lookup: CDR1 LNHDA, CDR2 SQIVND (reference sequence). The CDR3 is 14 residues long. The V end was cut by 7 bases, the J end by 3 bases, with 15 bases between. CDR3 loop: CASKKTGQDTEAFF. The CDR3 DNA sequence: TGTGCCAGTAAAAAGACAGGACAAGACACTGAAGCTTTCTTT.

V and J are TRBV27 and TRBJ2-7; 10 nucleotides match TRBD2. The CDR3 length is 15 residues. Germline CDR1 and CDR2: MNHEY and SMNVEV (reference sequence). J gave up 4 bases and V 2 bases, and 5 bases lay outside the gene matches. The CDR3 DNA follows: TGTGCCAGCAGTTTACAAGCGGGGGGGTTGTACGAGCAGTACTTC. This encodes CASSLQAGGLYEQYF.

This clone came up once. A much larger clone differs from this one at a single base, so this may be a read error. This chain joins TRBV6-1 and TRBJ1-1; D is possibly TRBD1 (5 bases). Germline lookup yields CDR1 MNHNS and CDR2 SASEGT. The CDR3 consists of 17 residues. The CDR3 DNA reads as TGTGCCGGCAGTGATATCAGGAGGGCCGGGACGCACTCTGAAGCTTTCTTT. This encodes CAGSDIRRAGTHSEAFF.

J is TRBJ1-5 and V is TRBV7-2; TRBD1 agrees at 7 bases. V was clipped by 6 bases and J by 0 bases; unmatched bases: 5. The CDR3 spans 15 residues. CDR1 and CDR2 (germline): SGHTA, FQGNSA. The chain's CDR3 is CASRNWDSSNQPQHF. In DNA, the CDR3 is TGTGCCAGCAGGAACTGGGACAGTAGCAATCAGCCCCAGCATTTT.

The chain recombines TRBV9 with TRBJ1-4; 9 nucleotides agree with TRBD1. The CDR3 extends over 14 amino acids. The ends lost 4 bases at V and 5 bases at J; junction bases unmatched: 3. CDR1 and CDR2 (germline): SGDLS, YYNGEE. CDR3 nucleotide sequence: TGTGCCAGCAGCCCCGGGACAGGGAATGAAAAACTGTTTTTT. As protein: CASSPGTGNEKLFF.

Only one count was recorded for this clone. The chain carries TRBV6-5 and TRBJ2-7; 9 bases are shared with TRBD1. Germline V gene lookup returns CDR1 MNHEY and CDR2 SVGAGI. CDR3 length: 15 amino acids. After removal of 6 bases from V and 9 bases from J, the junction contained 15 bases not matched to a gene. CDR3 amino acids: CASRSPKGQGVGQYF. CDR3 nucleotide sequence: TGTGCCAGCAGATCGCCTAAGGGACAGGGAGTAGGGCAGTACTTC.

The genes are TRBV14 and TRBJ1-1; no clear D gene. Germline loops: CDR1 SGHDN, CDR2 FVKESK. This CDR3 has 13 amino acids. The V gene lost 4 bases and the J gene lost 1 base, with 7 bases spanning the gap. The CDR3 sequence: CASSPQANTEAFF. CDR3 coding DNA: TGTGCCAGCAGCCCCCAAGCGAACACTGAAGCTTTCTTT.

This clone has just one count. The chain carries TRBV3-1 (or the pseudogene TRBV3-2) and TRBJ2-7; D is ambiguous. Germline V lookup: CDR1 LGHDT, CDR2 YNNKEL (reference sequence). The CDR3 has 13 amino acids. Trimming removed 0 bases at V and 10 bases at J, with 13 bases between. In DNA, the CDR3 is TGTGCCAGCAGCCAAGAGAGTTCGCTTCCCCAGTACTTC. Encoded protein: CASSQESSLPQYF.

The chain uses TRBV12-3 or TRBV12-4 and TRBJ2-4; TRBD1 matches 10 bases. Trimming removed 6 bases from V and 14 bases from J; junction bases left unmatched: 10. The CDR3 has 13 amino acids. CDR3 DNA sequence: TGTGCCAGCAGCCCGGGACAGGGGACCCCCAAGTACTTC. This encodes CASSPGQGTPKYF.

This clone came up once. This sequence joins TRBV5-1 and TRBJ2-3, with D possibly TRBD1 on 6 matching bases. V was shortened by 8 bases and J by 1 base, with 14 bases between the two germline ends. Germline assignment: CDR1 SGHRS and CDR2 YFSETQ. This CDR3 has 14 residues. Here the CDR3 reads CASTRDTGTDTQYF. Written as DNA, the CDR3 is TGCGCCAGTACGAGGGACACAGGCACAGATACGCAGTATTTT.

This clone was seen many times. CDR3 residues: CASSLGLALQETQYF. CDR3 DNA sequence: TGTGCCAGCAGCTTGGGACTAGCGTTACAAGAGACCCAGTACTTC. This chain uses TRBV5-4 with TRBJ2-5, with 8 bases matching TRBD2. V was pared by 0 bases and J by 2 bases, with 3 bases of the junction left unmatched. From germline, CDR1 is SGHNT and CDR2 YYREEE (reference sequence). The CDR3 has 15 amino acids.